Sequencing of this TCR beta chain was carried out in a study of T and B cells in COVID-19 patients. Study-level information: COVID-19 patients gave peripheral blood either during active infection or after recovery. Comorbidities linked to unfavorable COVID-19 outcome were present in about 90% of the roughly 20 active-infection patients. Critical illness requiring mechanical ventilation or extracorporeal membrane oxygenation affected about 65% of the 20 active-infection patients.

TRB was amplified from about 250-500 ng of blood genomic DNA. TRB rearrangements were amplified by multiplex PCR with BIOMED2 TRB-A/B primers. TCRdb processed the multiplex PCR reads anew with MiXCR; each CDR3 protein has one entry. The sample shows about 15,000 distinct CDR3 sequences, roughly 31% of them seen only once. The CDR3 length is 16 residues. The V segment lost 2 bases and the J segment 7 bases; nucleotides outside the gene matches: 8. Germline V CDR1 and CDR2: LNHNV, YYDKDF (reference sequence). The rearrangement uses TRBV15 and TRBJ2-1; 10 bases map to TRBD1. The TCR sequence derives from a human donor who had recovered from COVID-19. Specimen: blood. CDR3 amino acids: CATSRTGTGVGNEQFF. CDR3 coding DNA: TGTGCCACCAGCAGAACCGGGACAGGGGTGGGGAATGAGCAGTTCTTC.